The 32 T cell receptor beta chains listed next were all sequenced from one sample in a study of T cell clones after liver transplantation. Clones were read by immunoSEQ multiplex PCR, and TCRdb kept only the in-frame ones, dropping some. The data contain 55,000 to 75,000 clones, 70% of them singletons. The sample in question was CD4+ T cells from blood, obtained at the roughly 16-month timepoint. The receptors here all came from a human patient who received a liver transplant. T cells may partly derive from the graft donor.

This rearrangement joins TRBV19 to TRBJ1-4; D gene ambiguous. Germline loops: CDR1 LNHDA, CDR2 SQIVND (reference sequence). V was cut by 3 bases and J by 5 bases, with 10 bases left in between. The CDR3 runs to 14 residues. The CDR3 region is CASSMSGRNEKLFF. DNA for the CDR3: TGTGCCAGTAGTATGTCAGGACGGAATGAAAAACTGTTTTTT.

This clone was observed once. V is TRBV10-3 and J is TRBJ2-5; TRBD1 agrees at 9 bases. Germline V gene lookup returns CDR1 ENHRY and CDR2 SYGVKD. Trimming cost V 6 bases and J 5 bases; bases outside gene matches: 7. CDR3 size: 14 residues. In DNA form, the CDR3 reads TGTGCCATCAGCCCGGGACAGGGTTTGGAGACCCAGTACTTC. It codes for CAISPGQGLETQYF.

V is TRBV25-1 and J is TRBJ2-6; D uncertain. Between the trimmed V and J ends, which lost 4 bases and 1 base, there was a span of 11 bases. The V gene's germline CDR1 is MGHDK and CDR2 SYGVNS. The CDR3 sequence is 16 residues long. This CDR3 reads CASSGIGASGANVLTF. CDR3 DNA sequence: TGTGCCAGCAGTGGGATAGGAGCGTCTGGGGCCAACGTCCTGACTTTC.

Only a few counts were recorded for this clone. The V call is TRBV5-1, the J call TRBJ2-2, with 8 bases identical to TRBD1. The trim removed 4 bases at V and 0 bases at J, leaving 8 bases unmatched. From germline, CDR1 is SGHRS and CDR2 YFSETQ. The CDR3 loop spans 17 amino acids. The CDR3 DNA is TGCGCCAGCAGCCCGACTCGGACAGGGTCGAACACCGGGGAGCTGTTTTTT. It translates to CASSPTRTGSNTGELFF.

The chain links TRBV19 to TRBJ2-7; possibly TRBD1 or TRBD2 for D (5 bases each). Germline V gene sequence: CDR1 LNHDA, CDR2 SQIVND (reference sequence). The CDR3 loop spans 14 amino acids. V shed 8 bases and J shed 7 bases, with 21 bases lying between them. CDR3 nucleotide sequence: TGTGCCAGTCGGATCCCCTCTTGGGGGAAGGAGCAGTACGTC. Amino acid sequence: CASRIPSWGKEQYV.

The chain couples TRBV7-2 to TRBJ1-3; D uncertain. Trimming left V 6 bases short and J 7 bases short, with 10 bases between. Germline values: CDR1 SGHTA, CDR2 FQGNSA. The CDR3 spans 12 residues. The CDR3 nucleotides read TGTGCCAGCAGTTCGTCGAGGAACACCATATATTTT. Residues: CASSSSRNTIYF.

A word on this clone: The same CDR3 is also encoded by other DNA sequences in this sample. The V gene is TRBV28, the J gene TRBJ1-2; D is undetermined. Trimming left V 5 bases short and J 4 bases short, with 8 bases between. CDR1 MDHEN and CDR2 SYDVKM come from the germline V gene. There are 12 residues in the CDR3. CDR3 in DNA: TGTGCCAGCAGTCGAGGACTCTATGGCTACACCTTC. Its protein product is CASSRGLYGYTF.

This clone was detected only once. The chain uses TRBV6-5 and TRBJ1-2, with a tentative D call TRBD1 (6 bases). Deletions cut 6 bases from V and 4 bases from J, with 6 bases between. Per the germline V gene, CDR1 is MNHEY and CDR2 is SVGAGI. This CDR3 has 11 residues. The CDR3: CASRDSYGYTF. As DNA, the CDR3 is TGTGCCAGCAGGGACAGCTATGGCTACACCTTC.

V usage is TRBV5-1 and J usage is TRBJ1-1, with 9 bases that match TRBD1. Germline V gene lookup returns CDR1 SGHRS and CDR2 YFSETQ. The CDR3 contains 14 residues. V gave up 3 bases and J gave up 6 bases; unmatched junction bases: 6. CDR3 in amino acids: CASSWGDREAEAFF. CDR3 nucleotide sequence: TGCGCCAGCAGCTGGGGGGACAGGGAGGCTGAAGCTTTCTTT. Full variable domain (missing parts from reference TRBV5-1 and TRBJ1-1): KAGVTQTPRYLIKTRGQQVTLSCSPISGHRSVSWYQQTPGQGLQFLFEYFSETQRNKGNFPGRFSGRQFSNSRSEMNVSTLELGDSALYLCASSWGDREAEAFFGQGTRLTVV.

V is TRBV19 and J is TRBJ2-7; D is perhaps TRBD1 (6 bases). CDR1 is LNHDA, CDR2 SQIVND, per germline (reference sequence). CDR3 length equals 12 residues. Trimming pared 5 bases from V and 4 bases from J, leaving 9 bases between. CDR3 sequence reads: CASSLQGYEQYF. Here the CDR3 DNA reads TGTGCCAGTAGTCTACAGGGATACGAGCAGTACTTC. Variable domain in full (rest from reference TRBV19 and TRBJ2-7): DGGITQSPKYLFRKEGQNVTLSCEQNLNHDAMYWYRQDPGQGLRLIYYSQIVNDFQKGDIAEGYSVSREKKESFPLTVTSAQKNPTAFYLCASSLQGYEQYFGPGTRLTVT.

V is TRBV21-1 and J is TRBJ1-2; TRBD1 is taken as the D call from the table, unchecked against the DNA. TRBV21-1 is a pseudogene. The CDR3 is 17 amino acids. The CDR3 loop is CASSNRVVVLHNYGYTF. CDR3 nucleotides: TGTGCCAGCAGCAACAGGGTGGTTGTTCTCCACAACTATGGCTACACCTTC.

The V and J genes are TRBV19 and TRBJ2-3; the D is unclear. V gave up 3 bases and J gave up 2 bases, with 9 bases separating them. Germline assignment: CDR1 LNHDA and CDR2 SQIVND (reference sequence). The CDR3 runs 14 residues. The CDR3 region is CASSIVGSTDTQYF. The DNA of the CDR3 is TGTGCCAGTAGTATTGTCGGATCCACAGATACGCAGTATTTT.

This clone was detected ten times or more. The genes are TRBV6-1 and TRBJ1-1; D remains ambiguous. Between the trimmed V and J ends, which lost 4 bases and 2 bases, there was a span of 8 bases. Germline CDR1 and CDR2: MNHNS and SASEGT. This CDR3 region has 13 residues. The CDR3 reads CASSGRSNTEAFF. In nucleotides, the CDR3 is TGTGCCAGCAGTGGTAGAAGTAACACTGAAGCTTTCTTT.

J is TRBJ2-3 and V is TRBV7-2, with 8 bases that match TRBD1. The CDR3 sequence is 15 residues long. The V gene end was trimmed by 1 base and the J gene end by 3 bases; junction bases not matched to a gene: 3. CDR1 is SGHTA, CDR2 FQGNSA, per germline. The CDR3 nucleotides are TGTGCCAGCAGCTTAGGGGGACAGGTAACAGATACGCAGTATTTT. Translating it yields CASSLGGQVTDTQYF.

This clone was picked up a small number of times. The J gene is TRBJ2-2, the V gene TRBV29-1; possible D gene TRBD1, 5 bases. This CDR3 has 13 amino acids. Trimming took off 4 bases at V and 7 bases at J, with 13 bases between the two ends. In germline, CDR1 is SQVTM, CDR2 ANQGSEA. The CDR3 sequence: CSVAPGIYGELFF. The CDR3 coding sequence is TGCAGCGTTGCTCCAGGGATTTACGGGGAGCTGTTTTTT.

The V call is TRBV28, the J call TRBJ2-2; 7 positions match TRBD1. The CDR3 runs 15 residues. Germline V gene data show CDR1 as MDHEN and CDR2 as SYDVKM. V was pared by 5 bases and J by 4 bases, with 7 bases of the junction left unmatched. The CDR3 is CASSTPAGGTGELFF. CDR3 nucleotide sequence: TGTGCCAGCAGTACCCCCGCAGGGGGCACCGGGGAGCTGTTTTTT. The full variable domain, with the rest looked up from reference TRBV28 and TRBJ2-2, is DVKVTQSSRYLVKRTGEKVFLECVQDMDHENMFWYRQDPGLGLRLIYFSYDVKMKEKGDIPEGYSVSREKKERFSLILESASTNQTSMYLCASSTPAGGTGELFFGEGSRLTVL.

This chain joins TRBV7-2 and TRBJ2-5, with TRBD2 matching 11 bases. CDR3 length equals 15 residues. The V and J ends lost 1 base and 4 bases, in that order; junction bases with no gene match: 2. Germline V gives CDR1 SGHTA, CDR2 FQGNSA. The DNA of the CDR3 is TGTGCCAGCAGCTTAGAGGGACTAGCGGCAGAGACCCAGTACTTC. Translated, it gives CASSLEGLAAETQYF.

This sequence joins TRBV5-1 and TRBJ1-2, with 7 bases lining up with TRBD1. In germline, CDR1 is SGHRS, CDR2 YFSETQ. The CDR3 covers 14 residues. V was clipped by 4 bases and J by 7 bases; unmatched bases: 10. As DNA, the CDR3 is TGCGCCAGCAGCCTCAATACAGGGGATCGTGGCTACACCTTC. Translated: CASSLNTGDRGYTF.

This chain uses TRBV4-2 with TRBJ1-2, with D hard to call. The CDR3 has 15 residues. Germline CDR1 LGHNA, CDR2 YNFKEQ. V was clipped by 0 bases and J by 3 bases, with 11 bases between them. CDR3 region: CASSQDENLDYGYTF. The CDR3, as DNA: TGTGCCAGCAGCCAAGACGAGAATTTGGACTATGGCTACACCTTC.

The CDR3 DNA is TGCGCCAGCAGTCAATCCGTAGGACAGTATCAACTCAGCTCCTACGAGCAGTACGTC. It encodes CASSQSVGQYQLSSYEQYV. The chain couples TRBV23-1 to TRBJ2-7; a weak D match, TRBD1 (6 bases). TRBV23-1 is recorded as an ORF, its role being uncertain. The V gene lost 0 bases and the J gene lost 0 bases, with 21 bases spanning the gap. This CDR3 region has 19 residues.

The CDR3 sequence is CAWSPAQGIGEKLFF. The CDR3 DNA reads TGTGCCTGGAGTCCGGCACAGGGAATTGGTGAAAAACTGTTTTTT. V usage is TRBV30 and J usage is TRBJ1-4, with D possibly matching TRBD1 (6 bases). Trimming removed 2 bases from V and 7 bases from J, with 17 bases in between. There are 15 residues in the CDR3. Per the germline V gene, CDR1 is GTSNPN and CDR2 is SVGIG (reference sequence).

This rearrangement joins TRBV27 to TRBJ1-4; possibly TRBD1 for D (5 bases). V gave up 6 bases and J gave up 8 bases, with 13 bases separating them. Looked up from germline, CDR1 is MNHEY and CDR2 is SMNVEV (reference sequence). This CDR3 comprises 13 residues. CDR3 sequence reads: CASRESGNEKLFF. The CDR3 region has the DNA TGTGCCAGCAGGGAATCAGGGAACGAAAAACTGTTTTTT.

This chain joins TRBV7-8 and TRBJ1-1; D uncertain. The length of the CDR3 is 17 residues. V was pared by 5 bases and J by 3 bases, with 22 bases between. CDR1 is SGHVS, CDR2 FQNEAQ, per germline. CDR3 protein: CASSTPSKGLTDTEAFF. In DNA form, the CDR3 reads TGTGCCAGCAGCACACCATCAAAAGGTCTTACCGACACTGAAGCTTTCTTT.

This clone has a handful of counts. The chain carries TRBV5-8 and TRBJ2-1; no clear D. This CDR3 has 13 amino acids. The V end lost 3 bases, the J end lost 7 bases, and 11 bases lay between the germline ends. CDR1 and CDR2 from the germline V gene are SGHTS and YDEGEE. The CDR3 is CASSSNYRNEQFF. The DNA for the CDR3 is TGTGCCAGCAGCTCGAACTATCGGAATGAGCAGTTCTTC.

The gene calls are TRBV7-2 and TRBJ2-1; 9 positions agree with TRBD1. Germline V gene sequence: CDR1 SGHTA, CDR2 FQGNSA. V dropped 1 base and J dropped 9; count of bases not matched to a gene: 4. The CDR3 length is 14 residues. The CDR3 nucleotides read TGTGCCAGCAGCTTAGGGGACAGGGTGGGTGAGCAGTTCTTC. Its protein product is CASSLGDRVGEQFF. The full variable domain, with the rest looked up from reference TRBV7-2 and TRBJ2-1, is GAGVSQSPSNKVTEKGKDVELRCDPISGHTALYWYRQSLGQGLEFLIYFQGNSAPDKSGLPSDRFSAERTGGSVSTLTIQRTQQEDSAVYLCASSLGDRVGEQFFGPGTRLTVL.

V and J are TRBV11-3 and TRBJ2-5; 8 nucleotides agree with TRBD2. The junction had 3 bases not matched to a gene; V was cut back by 1 base and J by 5 bases. Germline-derived CDR1 and CDR2 are SGHNT and YENEEA. CDR3 size: 14 residues. The CDR3 DNA reads as TGTGCCAGCAGCTTAGGGACTAGCTTGGAGACCCAGTACTTC. It translates to CASSLGTSLETQYF.

V usage is TRBV16 and J usage is TRBJ1-6; D ambiguous. The CDR3 has 15 residues. The V and J ends lost 0 bases and 10 bases respectively, with 13 bases between them. CDR1 KGHSY and CDR2 FQNENV come from the germline V gene. CDR3 protein: CASSQSAGGSSPLHF. The CDR3 DNA follows: TGTGCCAGCAGCCAATCGGCCGGAGGAAGCTCACCCCTCCACTTT.

The rearrangement joins TRBV27 to TRBJ1-6, with D uncertain. V lost 3 bases to trimming and J lost 14 bases, with 17 bases between them. The V gene's germline CDR1 is MNHEY and CDR2 SMNVEV (reference sequence). CDR3 length: 14 residues. Here the CDR3 reads CASSFGGFLGALHF. CDR3 coding DNA: TGTGCCAGCAGTTTCGGAGGGTTCCTCGGGGCCCTCCACTTT.

This clone was recorded at least ten times. The chain is built from TRBV29-1 and TRBJ2-3, with a possible D match to TRBD2 (6 bases). Germline CDR1 and CDR2: SQVTM and ANQGSEA. The CDR3 is 13 residues long. V lost 7 bases and J lost 5, with 16 bases in between. The CDR3 sequence is CSGVGLLGDTQYF. For the CDR3, the DNA is TGCAGCGGGGTGGGACTCCTGGGAGATACGCAGTATTTT.

The chain couples TRBV2 to TRBJ2-2; D remains unclear. Germline CDR1 and CDR2: SNHLY and FYNNEI. V was shortened by 2 bases and J by 5 bases, with 6 bases between the two germline ends. This CDR3 has 13 amino acids. CDR3 region: CASSELATGELFF. In DNA, the CDR3 is TGTGCCAGCAGTGAACTGGCTACCGGGGAGCTGTTTTTT.

The chain couples TRBV19 to TRBJ1-4, with a tentative D call TRBD1 (6 bases). V lost 7 bases and J 6 bases, leaving 12 bases between the germline ends. Germline V lookup: CDR1 LNHDA, CDR2 SQIVND (reference sequence). The CDR3 covers 13 residues. In nucleotides, the CDR3 is TGTGCCAGTAAATTCAGGGGAGATGAAAAACTGTTTTTT. Translation gives CASKFRGDEKLFF.

This clone was detected only a few times. This chain uses TRBV4-3 with TRBJ2-3; a weak D match, TRBD1 (6 bases). The germline CDR1 and CDR2 sequences are LGHNA and YSLEER. CDR3 length equals 22 residues. Trimming took off 0 bases at V and 2 bases at J, with 30 bases between the two ends. The CDR3, as DNA: TGCGCCAGCAGCCAAGACCTAACCCGGGACAAGGGTTGGGTGGGTAACACAGATACGCAGTATTTT. As protein: CASSQDLTRDKGWVGNTDTQYF.